This T cell receptor (beta chain) was identified during a study of identical twins. Findings and limits, study-wide: The analysis was cross-sectional rather than longitudinal within donors.

TCRdb re-called the 5' RACE reads with MiXCR, one entry per CDR3 protein. The repertoire holds 1.5 million to 2 million distinct CDR3 sequences, with about 32% as singletons. The sample holds a few counts of this clonotype. Its antigen is unknown. This CDR3 has 15 amino acids. In germline, CDR1 is SGHAT, CDR2 FQNNGV. Deletions cut 4 bases from V and 5 bases from J, with 14 bases between. The chain uses TRBV11-2 and TRBJ2-2; D is possibly TRBD2 (6 bases). The specimen was cord blood. The receptor comes from a newborn girl in good health. The CDR3 protein is CASSSGTGVTGELFF. The CDR3 bases are TGTGCCAGCAGCTCCGGGACTGGAGTAACCGGGGAGCTGTTTTTT.